Following are 12 T cell receptor beta chains from one sample sequenced in a study of shared clonotypes between healthy human individuals. CD8 cells regarded as naive lacked CD45RO, were positively chosen for CCR7, and omitted terminally differentiated effector memory CD45RA+ cells. The repertoire was sequenced with immunoSEQ multiplex PCR; TCRdb's copy has only in-frame clones and lacks some. The table has over 2,000,000 clones, just under 95% seen once. Sequenced material: naive CD8+ T cells from PBMCs. The receptors come from a man between 18 and 29 years old in good health. Some clones in this sample may be carry-over from other donors' samples.

The V gene is TRBV5-4, the J gene TRBJ2-7; a possible D gene is TRBD2 (5 bases). Germline V gives CDR1 SGHNT, CDR2 YYREEE (reference sequence). This CDR3 spans 15 amino acids. The V gene lost 3 bases and the J gene lost 2 bases, with 15 bases spanning the gap. The CDR3 reads CASSYGIPGTYEQYF. In DNA form, the CDR3 reads TGTGCCAGCAGCTACGGGATCCCGGGGACCTACGAGCAGTACTTC.

Notes on this clone: The same CDR3 can be traced to other DNA sequences in this sample. CDR3 sequence: CASSVGSGGGETQYF. CDR3 coding DNA: TGTGCCAGCAGCGTAGGATCAGGGGGCGGGGAGACCCAGTACTTC. This chain links TRBV9 with TRBJ2-5, with 8 bases that match TRBD1. Germline assignment: CDR1 SGDLS and CDR2 YYNGEE. The CDR3 has 15 amino acids. The V gene end was trimmed by 0 bases and the J gene end by 5 bases; junction bases not matched to a gene: 6.

Regarding this clone: Additional DNA sequences in this sample encode the identical CDR3. The gene calls are TRBV28 and TRBJ2-7; D uncertain. Germline CDR1 is MDHEN and CDR2 is SYDVKM. V was clipped by 6 bases and J by 7 bases, with 10 bases between them. The CDR3 totals 11 residues. The CDR3 DNA follows: TGTGCCAGCAGCCCCCTAGGGGAGCAGTACTTC. The encoded protein is CASSPLGEQYF.

The rearrangement joins TRBV6-1 to TRBJ2-1, with 8 bases matching TRBD1. With 4 bases clipped from V and 9 bases from J, the junction kept 11 bases outside the gene matches. This CDR3 is built from 15 residues. The germline gives CDR1 MNHNS, CDR2 SASEGT. CDR3 nucleotides: TGTGCCAGCAGTGCAAGGACAGGGCTCTGGGGTGAGCAGTTCTTC. It is translated as CASSARTGLWGEQFF.

This chain links TRBV6-5 with TRBJ2-7; 8 nucleotides match TRBD2. J was trimmed by 6 bases and V by 6 bases; bases with no gene match: 7. Germline CDR1 is MNHEY and CDR2 is SVGAGI. The CDR3 runs 13 residues. CDR3 protein: CASSRTAGGEQYF. The CDR3 DNA reads TGTGCCAGCAGCCGAACGGCGGGGGGCGAGCAGTACTTC.

This clone was seen a handful of times. CDR3 residues: CASSVPRQGADTGELFF. Here the CDR3 DNA reads TGTGCCAGCAGCGTCCCGAGACAGGGGGCAGACACCGGGGAGCTGTTTTTT. The rearrangement links TRBV9 to TRBJ2-2; 10 nucleotides align to TRBD1. J lost 3 bases, V lost 2 bases, and 7 bases had no gene match. The CDR3 is 17 residues long. CDR1 is SGDLS, CDR2 YYNGEE, per germline.

The V and J genes are TRBV19 and TRBJ1-2, with TRBD1 as a possible D gene (5 bases). This CDR3 contains 16 residues. Germline values: CDR1 LNHDA, CDR2 SQIVND (reference sequence). V lost 6 bases and J 3 bases, leaving 20 bases between the germline ends. DNA of the CDR3: TGTGCCAGTAGCCTCAAATGGGGGTTGGAGGACTATGGCTACACCTTC. Translating gives CASSLKWGLEDYGYTF.

The V and J genes are TRBV9 and TRBJ1-2; the match to TRBD1 covers 11 bases. The germline V gene encodes CDR1 SGDLS and CDR2 YYNGEE. J was trimmed by 0 bases and V by 3 bases; bases with no gene match: 7. The CDR3 is 17 amino acids. This CDR3 reads CASSGWTGGASNYGYTF. As DNA, the CDR3 is TGTGCCAGCAGCGGGTGGACAGGGGGCGCCTCTAACTATGGCTACACCTTC.

V usage is TRBV7-9 and J usage is TRBJ1-4; 8 nucleotides line up with TRBD1. The junction had 12 bases not matched to a gene; V was cut back by 4 bases and J by 8 bases. Per the germline V gene, CDR1 is SEHNR and CDR2 is FQNEAQ (reference sequence). The CDR3 runs 16 residues. In DNA form, the CDR3 reads TGTGCCAGCAGCTATATCCGGGACAGGCCTTGGGAAAAACTGTTTTTT. This translates into CASSYIRDRPWEKLFF.

The genes are TRBV11-1 and TRBJ2-1; TRBD2 agrees at 11 bases. This CDR3 has 16 residues. The germline gives CDR1 SGHAT, CDR2 FQDESV (reference sequence). V lost 2 bases to trimming and J lost 3 bases; unmatched junction nucleotides: 3. The CDR3 here is CASSLTLAGGYNEQFF. The CDR3 bases are TGTGCCAGCAGCTTAACCCTAGCGGGAGGCTACAATGAGCAGTTCTTC.

The chain couples TRBV7-9 to TRBJ1-2; 10 positions match TRBD1. V lost 5 bases, J lost 6 bases, and 6 bases stayed unmatched. The CDR3 has 14 amino acids. Germline CDR1 and CDR2: SEHNR and FQNEAQ (reference sequence). DNA for the CDR3: TGTGCCAGCAGCGCCGGGACAGGGGTCGATGGCTACACCTTC. Protein sequence: CASSAGTGVDGYTF.

The rearrangement uses TRBV4-3 and TRBJ2-5, with unresolved D. CDR1 LGHNA and CDR2 YSLEER come from the germline V gene. The CDR3 length is 15 residues. V shed 1 base and J shed 1 base, with 10 bases lying between them. CDR3 DNA sequence: TGCGCCAGCAGCCAAGGTTCCGGGTTCCAAGAGACCCAGTACTTC. The encoded protein is CASSQGSGFQETQYF.